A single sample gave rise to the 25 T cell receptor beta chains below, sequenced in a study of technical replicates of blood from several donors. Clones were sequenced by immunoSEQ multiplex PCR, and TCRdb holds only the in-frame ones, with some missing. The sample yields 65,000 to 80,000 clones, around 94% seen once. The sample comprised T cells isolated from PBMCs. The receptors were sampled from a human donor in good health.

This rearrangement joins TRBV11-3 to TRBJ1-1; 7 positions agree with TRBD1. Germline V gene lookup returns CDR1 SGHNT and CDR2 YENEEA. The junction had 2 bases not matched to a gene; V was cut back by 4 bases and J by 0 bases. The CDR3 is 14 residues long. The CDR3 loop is CASSSDRLNTEAFF. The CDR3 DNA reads TGTGCCAGCAGCTCGGACAGGTTGAACACTGAAGCTTTCTTT.

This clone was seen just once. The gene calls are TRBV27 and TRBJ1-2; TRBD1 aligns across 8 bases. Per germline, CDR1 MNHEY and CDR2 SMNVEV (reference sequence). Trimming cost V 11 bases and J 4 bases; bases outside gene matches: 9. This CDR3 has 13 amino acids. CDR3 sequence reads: CAVSRGQAYGYTF. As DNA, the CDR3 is TGTGCCGTGAGTAGGGGACAGGCCTATGGCTACACCTTC.

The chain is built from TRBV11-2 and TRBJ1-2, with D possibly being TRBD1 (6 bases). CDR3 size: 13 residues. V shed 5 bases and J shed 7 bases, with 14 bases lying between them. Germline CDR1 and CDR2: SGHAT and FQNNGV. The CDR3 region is CASSLRGFFGYTF. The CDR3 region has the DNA TGTGCCAGCAGCCTGAGGGGGTTTTTTGGCTACACCTTC.

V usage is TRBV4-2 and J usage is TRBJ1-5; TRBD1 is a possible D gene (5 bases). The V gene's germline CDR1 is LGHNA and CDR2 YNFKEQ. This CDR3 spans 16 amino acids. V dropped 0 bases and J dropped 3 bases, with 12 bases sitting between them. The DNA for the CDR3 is TGTGCCAGCAGCCAAGACGGGGGTTGGACCAATCAGCCCCAGCATTTT. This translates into CASSQDGGWTNQPQHF.

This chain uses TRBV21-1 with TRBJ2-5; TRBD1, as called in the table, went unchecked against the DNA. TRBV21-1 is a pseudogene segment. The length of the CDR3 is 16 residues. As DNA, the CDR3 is TGTGCCAGCAGCAAAGTAGTATCGACAGGGGTTGAGACCCAGTACTTC. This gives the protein CASSKVVSTGVETQYF.

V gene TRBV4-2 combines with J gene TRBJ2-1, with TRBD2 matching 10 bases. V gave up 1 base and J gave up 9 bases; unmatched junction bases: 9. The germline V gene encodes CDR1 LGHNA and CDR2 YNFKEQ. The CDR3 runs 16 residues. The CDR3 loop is CASSQVPSGSSFEQFF. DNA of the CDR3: TGTGCCAGCAGCCAAGTGCCTAGCGGGAGTAGTTTTGAGCAGTTCTTC.

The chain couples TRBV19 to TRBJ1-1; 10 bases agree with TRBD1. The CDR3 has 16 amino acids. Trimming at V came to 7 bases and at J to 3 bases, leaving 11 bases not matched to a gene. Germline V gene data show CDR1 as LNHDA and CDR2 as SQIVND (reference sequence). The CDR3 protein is CASIPGTGALYTEAFF. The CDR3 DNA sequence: TGTGCCAGTATCCCCGGGACAGGGGCATTGTACACTGAAGCTTTCTTT.

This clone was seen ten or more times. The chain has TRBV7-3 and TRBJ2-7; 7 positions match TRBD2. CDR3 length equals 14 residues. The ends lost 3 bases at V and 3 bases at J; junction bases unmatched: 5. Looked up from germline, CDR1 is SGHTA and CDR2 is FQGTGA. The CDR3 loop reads CASSLQRGSYEQYF. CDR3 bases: TGTGCCAGCAGCTTGCAGCGGGGCAGCTACGAGCAGTACTTC.

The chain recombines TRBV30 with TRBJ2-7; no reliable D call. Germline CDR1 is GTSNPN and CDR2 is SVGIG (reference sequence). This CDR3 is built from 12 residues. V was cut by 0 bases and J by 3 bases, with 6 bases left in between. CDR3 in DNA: TGTGCCTGGAGTGTTGGAGTCTACGAGCAGTACTTC. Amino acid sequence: CAWSVGVYEQYF. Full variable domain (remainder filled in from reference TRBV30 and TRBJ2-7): SQTIHQWPATLVQPVGSPLSLECTVEGTSNPNLYWYRQAAGRGLQLLFYSVGIGQISSEVPQNLSASRPQDRQFILSSKKLLLSDSGFYLCAWSVGVYEQYFGPGTRLTVT.

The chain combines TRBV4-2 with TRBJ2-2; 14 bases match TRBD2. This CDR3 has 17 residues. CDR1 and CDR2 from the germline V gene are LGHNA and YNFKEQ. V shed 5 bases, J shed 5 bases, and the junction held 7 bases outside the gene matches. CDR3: CASSTGTSGSRTGELFF. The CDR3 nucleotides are TGTGCCAGCAGCACCGGGACTAGCGGGAGTCGGACCGGGGAGCTGTTTTTT.

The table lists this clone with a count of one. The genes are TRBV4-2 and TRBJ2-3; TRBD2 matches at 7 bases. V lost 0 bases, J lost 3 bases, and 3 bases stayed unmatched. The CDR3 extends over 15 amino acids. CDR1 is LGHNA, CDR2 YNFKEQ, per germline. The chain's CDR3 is CASSQDGLETDTQYF. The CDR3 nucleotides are TGTGCCAGCAGCCAAGACGGACTAGAAACAGATACGCAGTATTTT.

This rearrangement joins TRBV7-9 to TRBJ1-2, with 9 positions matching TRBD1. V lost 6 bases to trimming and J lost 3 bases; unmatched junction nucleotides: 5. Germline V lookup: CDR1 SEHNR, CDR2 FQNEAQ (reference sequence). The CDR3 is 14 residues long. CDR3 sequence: CASSTGGAYYGYTF. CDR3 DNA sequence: TGTGCCAGCAGTACAGGGGGCGCCTACTATGGCTACACCTTC.

CDR3 region: CASSTGQTEAFF. CDR3 nucleotides: TGTGCCAGCAGCACCGGACAGACTGAAGCTTTCTTT. The chain uses TRBV11-3 and TRBJ1-1; D is perhaps TRBD1 (6 bases). Germline CDR1 reads SGHNT; CDR2 reads YENEEA. V lost 5 bases to trimming and J lost 5 bases, with 9 bases between them. The CDR3 is 12 residues long.

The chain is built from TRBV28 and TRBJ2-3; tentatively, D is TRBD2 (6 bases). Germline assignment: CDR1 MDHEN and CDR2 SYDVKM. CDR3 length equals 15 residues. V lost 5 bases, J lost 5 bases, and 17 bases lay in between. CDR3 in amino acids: CASSPREGRRDTQYF. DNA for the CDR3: TGTGCCAGCAGTCCCCGCGAAGGGAGGAGAGATACGCAGTATTTT. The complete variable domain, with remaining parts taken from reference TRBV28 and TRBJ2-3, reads DVKVTQSSRYLVKRTGEKVFLECVQDMDHENMFWYRQDPGLGLRLIYFSYDVKMKEKGDIPEGYSVSREKKERFSLILESASTNQTSMYLCASSPREGRRDTQYFGPGTRLTVL.

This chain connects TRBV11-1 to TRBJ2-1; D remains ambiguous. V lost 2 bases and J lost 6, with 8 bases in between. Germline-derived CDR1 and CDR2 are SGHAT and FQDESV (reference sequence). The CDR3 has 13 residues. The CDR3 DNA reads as TGTGCCAGCAGCTTACCCACGGTCAATGAGCAGTTCTTC. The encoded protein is CASSLPTVNEQFF.

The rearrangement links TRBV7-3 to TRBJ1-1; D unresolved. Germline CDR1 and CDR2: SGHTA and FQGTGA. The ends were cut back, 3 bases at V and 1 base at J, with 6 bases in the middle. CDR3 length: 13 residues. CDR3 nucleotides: TGTGCCAGCAGCTTTTTACAGAACACTGAAGCTTTCTTT. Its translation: CASSFLQNTEAFF.

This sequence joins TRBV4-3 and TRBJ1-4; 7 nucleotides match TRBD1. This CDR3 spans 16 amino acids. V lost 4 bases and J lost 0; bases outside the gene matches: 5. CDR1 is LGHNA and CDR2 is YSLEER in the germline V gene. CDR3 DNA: TGCGCCAGCAGCCTTAATCAGGGGGCAACTAATGAAAAACTGTTTTTT. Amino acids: CASSLNQGATNEKLFF.

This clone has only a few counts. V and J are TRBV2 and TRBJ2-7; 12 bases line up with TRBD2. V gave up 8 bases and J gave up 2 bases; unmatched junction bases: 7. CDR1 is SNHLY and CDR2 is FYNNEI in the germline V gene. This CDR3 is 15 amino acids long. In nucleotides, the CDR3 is TGTGCCAGCGGCGACGCTAGCGGGGGGGCCTACGAGCAGTACTTC. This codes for CASGDASGGAYEQYF.

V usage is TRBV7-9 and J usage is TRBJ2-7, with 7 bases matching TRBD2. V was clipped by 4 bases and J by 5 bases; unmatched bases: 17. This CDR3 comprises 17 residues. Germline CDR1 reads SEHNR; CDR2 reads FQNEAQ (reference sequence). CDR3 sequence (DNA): TGTGCCAGCAGCTCCACCCTTAGGTTGCGGGAGAGTAACGAGCAGTACTTC. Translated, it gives CASSSTLRLRESNEQYF.

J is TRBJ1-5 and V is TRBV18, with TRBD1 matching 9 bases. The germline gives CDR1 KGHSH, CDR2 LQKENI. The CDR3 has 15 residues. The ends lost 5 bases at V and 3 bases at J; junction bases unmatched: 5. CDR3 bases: TGTGCCAGCTCATCCGGGACAGGGAACAATCAGCCCCAGCATTTT. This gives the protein CASSSGTGNNQPQHF.

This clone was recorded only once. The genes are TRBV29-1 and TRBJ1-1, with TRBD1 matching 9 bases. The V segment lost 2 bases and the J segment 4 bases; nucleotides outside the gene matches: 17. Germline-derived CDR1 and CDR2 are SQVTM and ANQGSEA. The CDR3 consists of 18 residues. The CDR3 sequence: CSVEFRPGQGFLGTEAFF. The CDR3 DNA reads TGCAGCGTTGAATTTCGTCCGGGACAGGGATTTCTAGGCACTGAAGCTTTCTTT.

CDR3 loop: CASSSTGVSDGYTF. DNA for the CDR3: TGTGCCAGCAGTTCTACAGGGGTTAGCGATGGCTACACCTTC. The J gene is TRBJ1-2, the V gene TRBV7-3, with 7 bases matching TRBD1. After removal of 6 bases from V and 6 bases from J, the junction contained 10 bases not matched to a gene. This CDR3 region has 14 residues. The germline V gene encodes CDR1 SGHTA and CDR2 FQGTGA. Using reference TRBV7-3 and TRBJ1-2 for the parts outside the CDR3, the full variable domain is GAGVSQTPSNKVTEKGKYVELRCDPISGHTALYWYRQSLGQGPEFLIYFQGTGAADDSGLPNDRFFAVRPEGSVSTLKIQRTERGDSAVYLCASSSTGVSDGYTFGSGTRLTVV.

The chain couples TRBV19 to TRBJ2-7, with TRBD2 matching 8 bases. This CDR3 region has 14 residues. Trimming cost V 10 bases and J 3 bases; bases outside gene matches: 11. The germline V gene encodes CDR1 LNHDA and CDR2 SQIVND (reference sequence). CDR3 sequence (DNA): TGTGCCACCAGAAAGAGCGGGAGCGGCTACGAGCAGTACTTC. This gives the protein CATRKSGSGYEQYF.

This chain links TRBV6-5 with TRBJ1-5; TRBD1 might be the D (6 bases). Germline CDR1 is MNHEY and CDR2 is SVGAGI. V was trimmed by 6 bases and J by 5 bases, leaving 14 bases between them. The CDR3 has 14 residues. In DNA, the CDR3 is TGTGCCAGCAGGAGGGGGTTGCGGGATCAGCCCCAGCATTTT. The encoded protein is CASRRGLRDQPQHF.

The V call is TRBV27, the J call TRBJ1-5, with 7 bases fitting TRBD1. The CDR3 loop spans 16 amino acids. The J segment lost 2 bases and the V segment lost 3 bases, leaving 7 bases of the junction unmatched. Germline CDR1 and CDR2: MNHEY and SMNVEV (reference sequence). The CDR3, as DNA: TGTGCCAGCAGTTTTGACGACAGGGACCGCAATCAGCCCCAGCATTTT. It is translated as CASSFDDRDRNQPQHF.